Described below is a single TCR beta chain sequence and its context. These data belong to a study of blood T cell repertoires in COVID-19. Whole-study context: Researchers got acute and convalescent COVID-19 samples from the United States, Italy and Spain.

Per the authors' pipeline: How many nucleated cells were present was estimated from reference gene primer amplification. The data were produced by immunoSEQ multiplex PCR, yet TCRdb's version contains in-frame clones alone and is incomplete. The DNA gave D and trimming, while V, J and clone size come from that table. The profile covers fewer than 250,000 clones, with over 80% appearing a single time and around 3.1% taken by the ten largest. Participants' reported clinical history set cohort assignment. Contact with a PCR-confirmed or clinician-diagnosed COVID-19 case occurred within 2 weeks of entry. The TCR sequence derives from a woman aged 25 to 39 who had been exposed to COVID-19. Input material: PBMCs or T cells enriched from blood (not recorded which).

The CDR3 reads CASSLGTGEGGGYTF. In DNA, the CDR3 is TGTGCCAGCAGCCTAGGGACAGGGGAAGGTGGTGGCTACACCTTC. The J gene is TRBJ1-2, the V gene TRBV3-1 (or the pseudogene TRBV3-2); TRBD1 agrees at 10 bases. The V and J ends lost 4 bases and 7 bases, in that order; junction bases with no gene match: 9. This CDR3 comprises 15 residues. CDR1 and CDR2 from the germline V gene are LGHDT and YNNKEL (reference sequence).